Following are 24 T cell receptor beta chains from one sample sequenced in a study of CD8 T cell repertoires and HIV-1 epitope variants. These receptors have no known antigen. Generated by immunoSEQ multiplex PCR, the TCRdb table keeps only in-frame clones and is missing some. The top ten clones hold 40% to 45% of a sample with approximately 5,000 clones, around two thirds of them seen once. Sequenced material: cultured CD8+ T cells derived from PBMCs. The receptors come from a male donor with HIV.

The V and J genes are TRBV19 and TRBJ2-2, with D possibly being TRBD2 (6 bases). The CDR3 length is 12 residues. Looked up from germline, CDR1 is LNHDA and CDR2 is SQIVND (reference sequence). Trimming removed 10 bases from V and 6 bases from J, with 12 bases in between. The CDR3 DNA is TGTGCCACTACCTGGGGGGCCGGGGAGCTGTTTTTT. This sequence encodes CATTWGAGELFF.

The V call is TRBV15, the J call TRBJ2-7, with D perhaps matching TRBD1 (6 bases). With 1 base removed from V and 2 bases from J, the gap between germline ends came to 12 bases. Germline values: CDR1 LNHNV, CDR2 YYDKDF (reference sequence). The CDR3 totals 15 residues. The CDR3 protein is CATSRGAGETYEQYF. CDR3 nucleotides: TGTGCCACCAGCAGAGGTGCAGGGGAGACCTACGAGCAGTACTTC.

The DNA of the CDR3 is TGCGCCAGCAGCCGTATAGGCGATTACAATGAGCAGTTCTTC. This sequence encodes CASSRIGDYNEQFF. The chain joins TRBV4-1 to TRBJ2-1; no clear D. Germline values: CDR1 MGHRA, CDR2 YSYEKL. This CDR3 has 14 residues. V lost 4 bases and J 4 bases, leaving 11 bases between the germline ends.

The chain links TRBV2 to TRBJ2-7; D perhaps matches TRBD1 (6 bases). Germline V lookup: CDR1 SNHLY, CDR2 FYNNEI. The CDR3 is 13 amino acids. Trimming took 3 bases from V and 2 from J, leaving 8 bases between them. The CDR3: CASSETGTYEQYF. The CDR3 bases are TGTGCCAGCAGTGAGACAGGCACCTACGAGCAGTACTTC.

V is TRBV28 and J is TRBJ2-7; 12 bases line up with TRBD2. J was trimmed by 6 bases and V by 1 base; bases with no gene match: 7. The CDR3 covers 16 residues. CDR1 and CDR2 from the germline V gene are MDHEN and SYDVKM. CDR3 region: CASSLLSASGRGEQYF. The CDR3 nucleotides read TGTGCCAGCAGTTTATTAAGTGCTAGCGGGAGGGGCGAGCAGTACTTC.

The chain links TRBV5-6 to TRBJ2-1; 11 bases match TRBD2. The CDR3 sequence is 17 residues long. From germline, CDR1 is SGHDT and CDR2 YYEEEE. J was trimmed by 4 bases and V by 2 bases; bases with no gene match: 8. The CDR3 DNA is TGTGCCAGCAGCTTTGGGCAGACTAGCGGGATTTACAATGAGCAGTTCTTC. Translation: CASSFGQTSGIYNEQFF.

V and J are TRBV2 and TRBJ2-1; possible D gene TRBD2, 5 bases. Trimming removed 7 bases from V and 1 base from J, with 20 bases in between. Germline assignment: CDR1 SNHLY and CDR2 FYNNEI. The CDR3 covers 17 residues. The CDR3 reads CASITPRRGISYNEQFF. As DNA, the CDR3 is TGTGCCAGCATTACCCCCCGGAGAGGGATATCCTACAATGAGCAGTTCTTC.

V usage is TRBV5-1 and J usage is TRBJ2-3, with TRBD1 as a possible D gene (5 bases). V gave up 0 bases and J gave up 5 bases, with 10 bases separating them. Germline V gene sequence: CDR1 SGHRS, CDR2 YFSETQ. The CDR3 has 14 residues. This CDR3 is CASSLGVRGDTQYF. As DNA, the CDR3 is TGCGCCAGCAGCTTGGGTGTTAGGGGAGATACGCAGTATTTT. The whole variable domain, remainder taken from reference TRBV5-1 and TRBJ2-3, is KAGVTQTPRYLIKTRGQQVTLSCSPISGHRSVSWYQQTPGQGLQFLFEYFSETQRNKGNFPGRFSGRQFSNSRSEMNVSTLELGDSALYLCASSLGVRGDTQYFGPGTRLTVL.

This clone is medium-sized (0.01 to 0.1%). The V gene is TRBV6-5, the J gene TRBJ2-1, with D possibly matching TRBD1 (6 bases). The CDR3 loop spans 15 amino acids. Trimming shortened V by 2 bases and J by 8 bases, and 16 bases separated the two germline ends. Germline-derived CDR1 and CDR2 are MNHEY and SVGAGI. Here the CDR3 reads CASSYGGRGYDEQFF. CDR3 nucleotides: TGTGCCAGCAGTTACGGGGGCAGGGGTTATGATGAGCAGTTCTTC.

This sequence joins TRBV28 and TRBJ1-1; D is ambiguous. Germline CDR1 is MDHEN and CDR2 is SYDVKM. This CDR3 has 13 residues. Deletions cut 3 bases from V and 1 base from J, with 6 bases between. The CDR3 protein is CASSLGRNTEAFF. The CDR3 nucleotides are TGTGCCAGCAGTTTGGGGAGGAACACTGAAGCTTTCTTT. The full variable domain, its missing parts supplied by reference TRBV28 and TRBJ1-1, is DVKVTQSSRYLVKRTGEKVFLECVQDMDHENMFWYRQDPGLGLRLIYFSYDVKMKEKGDIPEGYSVSREKKERFSLILESASTNQTSMYLCASSLGRNTEAFFGQGTRLTVV.

This rearrangement joins TRBV9 to TRBJ1-3; D gene uncertain. This CDR3 comprises 17 residues. Germline CDR1 SGDLS, CDR2 YYNGEE. V was pared by 3 bases and J by 5 bases, with 21 bases between. The CDR3 coding sequence is TGTGCCAGCAGCGGCCAGCGGGATTCAGAGAGTAGAAACACCATATATTTT. Translated: CASSGQRDSESRNTIYF.

The chain links TRBV11-2 to TRBJ1-2; TRBD1 aligns across 9 bases. The CDR3 has 16 amino acids. CDR1 is SGHAT and CDR2 is FQNNGV in the germline V gene. V trimming: 6 bases; J trimming: 4 bases; junction bases outside the gene matches: 12. The CDR3 bases are TGTGCCAGCAGTGCAGAGGACAGGGGCCATAGCTATGGCTACACCTTC. Translated: CASSAEDRGHSYGYTF.

The rearrangement joins TRBV11-3 to TRBJ2-5, with 7 bases matching TRBD1. The CDR3 extends over 14 amino acids. The V gene end was trimmed by 3 bases and the J gene end by 1 base; junction bases not matched to a gene: 2. Germline CDR1 reads SGHNT; CDR2 reads YENEEA. The DNA for the CDR3 is TGTGCCAGCAGCTTGGACAGGTCCCAAGAGACCCAGTACTTC. It codes for CASSLDRSQETQYF.

The V call is TRBV6-1, the J call TRBJ1-1; possibly TRBD1 for D (5 bases). The CDR3 contains 15 residues. Trimming removed 1 base from V and 6 bases from J, with 15 bases in between. CDR1 is MNHNS, CDR2 SASEGT, per germline. CDR3 coding DNA: TGTGCCAGCAGTGAAGTTGGAGGGGATATCGCTGAAGCTTTCTTT. It is translated as CASSEVGGDIAEAFF.

The rearrangement joins TRBV10-3 to TRBJ2-2; tentatively, D is TRBD2 (7 bases). Trimming pared 9 bases from V and 5 bases from J, leaving 16 bases between. CDR1 and CDR2 (germline): ENHRY, SYGVKD. The CDR3 has 14 amino acids. CDR3 sequence reads: CAMTEGGGTGELFF. The CDR3 DNA reads TGTGCCATGACCGAGGGGGGAGGGACCGGGGAGCTGTTTTTT.

The V call is TRBV5-1, the J call TRBJ2-7; D remains ambiguous. This CDR3 has 15 amino acids. With 0 bases removed from V and 0 bases from J, the gap between germline ends came to 10 bases. Germline CDR1 reads SGHRS; CDR2 reads YFSETQ. CDR3 sequence (DNA): TGCGCCAGCAGCTTGGAGGTCGTTTCCTCCTACGAGCAGTACTTC. Translation: CASSLEVVSSYEQYF.

Here the CDR3 DNA reads TGTGCCAGCAGCCTGGCCGGGTACAATGAGCAGTTCTTC. Its translation: CASSLAGYNEQFF. The chain combines TRBV11-2 with TRBJ2-1; D is unresolved. CDR1 is SGHAT and CDR2 is FQNNGV in the germline V gene. The V end was cut by 5 bases, the J end by 4 bases, with 9 bases between. This CDR3 is built from 13 residues.

This clone was counted between two and nine times. This chain connects TRBV9 to TRBJ1-6; no definite D call. The length of the CDR3 is 14 residues. CDR1 is SGDLS, CDR2 YYNGEE, per germline. V was clipped by 2 bases and J by 1 base, with 4 bases between them. In DNA form, the CDR3 reads TGTGCCAGCAGCGTTGGTTCCTATAATTCACCCCTCCACTTT. It specifies CASSVGSYNSPLHF.

The chain carries TRBV5-4 and TRBJ2-7; TRBD2 matches 9 bases. This CDR3 is built from 16 residues. Germline-derived CDR1 and CDR2 are SGHNT and YYREEE (reference sequence). V trimming: 1 base; J trimming: 7 bases; junction bases outside the gene matches: 12. CDR3 sequence (DNA): TGTGCCAGCAGCTTGCCCCTCGAAGGCGGGGGGGGTGAGCAGTACTTC. It yields the protein CASSLPLEGGGGEQYF.

This chain connects TRBV13 to TRBJ2-2, with a possible D match to TRBD2 (7 bases). The germline CDR1 and CDR2 sequences are PRHDT and FYEKMQ (reference sequence). V was cut by 0 bases and J by 2 bases, with 10 bases left in between. CDR3 size: 16 residues. CDR3 in amino acids: CASSLGGGPNTGELFF. The CDR3 DNA sequence: TGTGCCAGCAGCTTAGGCGGGGGGCCCAACACCGGGGAGCTGTTTTTT.

The table lists this clone with a count of one. This rearrangement joins TRBV7-9 to TRBJ2-3; 8 nucleotides line up with TRBD2. Unmatched junction bases numbered 2, after V lost 0 bases and J lost 3 bases. The CDR3 is 15 amino acids. From germline, CDR1 is SEHNR and CDR2 FQNEAQ (reference sequence). The CDR3 region is CASSLAPSGTDTQYF. The DNA for the CDR3 is TGTGCCAGCAGCTTAGCTCCTAGCGGGACAGATACGCAGTATTTT.

In this sample, this clone turned up a few times. This chain uses TRBV28 with TRBJ1-5; D remains ambiguous. Trimming cost V 6 bases and J 1 base, with 10 bases left between them. The germline V gene encodes CDR1 MDHEN and CDR2 SYDVKM. The CDR3 is 14 amino acids. In nucleotides, the CDR3 is TGTGCCAGCAGGAGGGAGATGAGCAATCAGCCCCAGCATTTT. Its protein product is CASRREMSNQPQHF.

V and J are TRBV11-1 and TRBJ2-5; 8 positions match TRBD2. CDR3 length: 15 residues. The V gene end was trimmed by 5 bases and the J gene end by 2 bases; junction bases not matched to a gene: 7. Germline V gives CDR1 SGHAT, CDR2 FQDESV (reference sequence). CDR3 amino acids: CASSPAPSGQETQYF. The CDR3 DNA is TGTGCCAGCAGCCCCGCCCCTAGCGGGCAAGAGACCCAGTACTTC.

The chain is built from TRBV4-1 and TRBJ1-5; 8 nucleotides match TRBD1. Germline loops: CDR1 MGHRA, CDR2 YSYEKL. The CDR3 is 15 amino acids. Losses at the gene ends were 4 bases for V and 7 bases for J; bases not matched to a gene: 9. CDR3 sequence reads: CASSPLGQGHQPQHF. The CDR3 coding sequence is TGCGCCAGCAGCCCCCTAGGACAGGGACACCAGCCCCAGCATTTT.